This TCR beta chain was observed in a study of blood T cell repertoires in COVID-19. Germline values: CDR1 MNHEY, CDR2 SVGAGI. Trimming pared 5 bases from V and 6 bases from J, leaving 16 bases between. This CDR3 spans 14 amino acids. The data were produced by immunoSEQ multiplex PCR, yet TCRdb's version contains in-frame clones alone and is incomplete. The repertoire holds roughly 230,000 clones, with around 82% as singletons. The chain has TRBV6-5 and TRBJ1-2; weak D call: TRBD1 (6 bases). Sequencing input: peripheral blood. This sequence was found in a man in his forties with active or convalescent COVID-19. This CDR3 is CASSLGGGIHGYTF. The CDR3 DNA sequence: TGTGCCAGCAGTCTAGGGGGGGGAATCCATGGCTACACCTTC.